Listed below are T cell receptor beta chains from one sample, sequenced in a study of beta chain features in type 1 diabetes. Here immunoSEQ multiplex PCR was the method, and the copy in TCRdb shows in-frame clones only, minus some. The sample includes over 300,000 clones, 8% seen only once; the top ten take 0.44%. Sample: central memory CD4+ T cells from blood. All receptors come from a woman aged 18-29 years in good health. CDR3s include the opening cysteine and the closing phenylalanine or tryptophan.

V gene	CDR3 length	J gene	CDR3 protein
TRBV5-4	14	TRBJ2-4	CASSQSSDRNIQYF
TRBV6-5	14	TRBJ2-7	CASSRDRGVYEQYF
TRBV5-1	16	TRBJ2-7	CASSLTSGRTSYEQYF
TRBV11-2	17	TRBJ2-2	CASSPSPGLVVTGELFF
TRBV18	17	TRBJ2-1	CASSPLTSGSAYNEQFF
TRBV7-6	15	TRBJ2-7	CASSLGDGTPYEQYF
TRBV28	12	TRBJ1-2	CASSSSLDGYTF
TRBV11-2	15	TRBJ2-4	CASSGRTLAKNIQYF
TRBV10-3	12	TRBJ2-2	CAARDSSGELFF
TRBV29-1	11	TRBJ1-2	CSGEHNYGYTF
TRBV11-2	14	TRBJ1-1	CASSKIGGGTEAFF
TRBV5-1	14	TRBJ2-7	CASSSDRTVFEQYF
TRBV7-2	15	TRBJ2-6	CASSTQGTGANVLTF
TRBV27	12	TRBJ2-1	CASRGVVDEQFF
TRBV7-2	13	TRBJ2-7	CASSPRGNYEQYF
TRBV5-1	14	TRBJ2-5	CASSPGGPQETQYF
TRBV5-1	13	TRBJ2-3	CASSLIRTDTQYF
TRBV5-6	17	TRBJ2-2	CASSSLSGRSGTGELFF
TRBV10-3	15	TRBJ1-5	CATRASGGSNQPQHF
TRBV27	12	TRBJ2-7	CASPSGPYEQYF
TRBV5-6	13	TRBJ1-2	CASSLVQPYGYTF
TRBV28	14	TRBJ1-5	CASRIGGAGQPQHF
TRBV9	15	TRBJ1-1	CASSVDGRQNTEAFF
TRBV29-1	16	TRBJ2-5	CSVEGTSGRARETQYF
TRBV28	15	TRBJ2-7	CASSLWGRGHYEQYF
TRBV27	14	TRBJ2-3	CASSKQGAFDTQYF
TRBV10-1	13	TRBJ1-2	CASSENRDRGYTF
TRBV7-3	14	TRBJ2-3	CASSPGRGTDTQYF
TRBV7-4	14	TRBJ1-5	CASRPSEVNQAQHF
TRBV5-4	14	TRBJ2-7	CASGPGGSLYEQYF
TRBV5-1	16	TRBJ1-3	CASSLEGWISGNTIYF